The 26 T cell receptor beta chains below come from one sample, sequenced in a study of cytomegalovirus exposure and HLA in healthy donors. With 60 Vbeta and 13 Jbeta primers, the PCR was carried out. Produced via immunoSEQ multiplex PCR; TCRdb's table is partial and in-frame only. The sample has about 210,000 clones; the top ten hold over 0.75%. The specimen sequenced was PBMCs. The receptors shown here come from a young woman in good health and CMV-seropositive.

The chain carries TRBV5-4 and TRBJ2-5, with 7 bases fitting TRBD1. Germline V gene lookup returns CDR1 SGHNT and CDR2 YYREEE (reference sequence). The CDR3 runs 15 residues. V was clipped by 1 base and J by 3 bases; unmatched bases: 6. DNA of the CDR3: TGTGCCAGCAGCTTGCCGGGACAGCTGGAAGAGACCCAGTACTTC. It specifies CASSLPGQLEETQYF.

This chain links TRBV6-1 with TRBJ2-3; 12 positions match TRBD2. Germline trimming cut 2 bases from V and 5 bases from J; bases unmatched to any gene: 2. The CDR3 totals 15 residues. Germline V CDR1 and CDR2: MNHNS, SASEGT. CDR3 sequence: CASSELAGGQDTQYF. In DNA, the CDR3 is TGTGCCAGCAGTGAACTAGCGGGGGGGCAAGATACGCAGTATTTT.

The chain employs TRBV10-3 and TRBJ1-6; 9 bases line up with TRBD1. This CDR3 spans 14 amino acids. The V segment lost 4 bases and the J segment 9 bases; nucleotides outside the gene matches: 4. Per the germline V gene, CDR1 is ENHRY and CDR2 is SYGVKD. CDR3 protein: CAISVDRGASPLHF. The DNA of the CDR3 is TGTGCCATCAGTGTCGACAGGGGGGCTTCACCCCTCCACTTT.

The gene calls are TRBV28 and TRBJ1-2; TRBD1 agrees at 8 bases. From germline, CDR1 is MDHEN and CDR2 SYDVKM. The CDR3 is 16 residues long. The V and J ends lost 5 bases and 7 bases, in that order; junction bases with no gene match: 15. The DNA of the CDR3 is TGTGCCAGCAGTCAGGCGACAGGGGCGTATGGTGGTGGCTACACCTTC. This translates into CASSQATGAYGGGYTF.

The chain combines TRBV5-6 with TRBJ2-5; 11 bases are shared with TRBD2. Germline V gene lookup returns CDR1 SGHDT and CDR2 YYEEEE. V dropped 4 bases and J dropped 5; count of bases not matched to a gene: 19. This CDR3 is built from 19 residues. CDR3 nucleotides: TGTGCCAGCAGCCACCCTTCCGGGACTAGCGGCATCCTAGGGGAGACCCAGTACTTC. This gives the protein CASSHPSGTSGILGETQYF.

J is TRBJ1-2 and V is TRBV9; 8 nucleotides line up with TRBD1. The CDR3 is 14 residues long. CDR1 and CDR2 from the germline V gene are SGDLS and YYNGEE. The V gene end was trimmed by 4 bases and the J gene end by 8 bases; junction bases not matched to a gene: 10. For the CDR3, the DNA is TGTGCCAGCAGCATCAGGGGGCACTCCGAGGGCTACACCTTC. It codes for CASSIRGHSEGYTF. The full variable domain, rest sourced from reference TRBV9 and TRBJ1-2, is DSGVTQTPKHLITATGQRVTLRCSPRSGDLSVYWYQQSLDQGLQFLIQYYNGEERAKGNILERFSAQQFPDLHSELNLSSLELGDSALYFCASSIRGHSEGYTFGSGTRLTVV.

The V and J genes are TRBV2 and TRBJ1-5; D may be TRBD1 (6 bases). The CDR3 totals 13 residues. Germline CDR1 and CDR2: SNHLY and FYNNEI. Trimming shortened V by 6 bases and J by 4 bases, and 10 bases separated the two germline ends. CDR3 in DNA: TGTGCCAGCAGATACAGGGAGAATCAGCCCCAGCATTTT. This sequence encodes CASRYRENQPQHF.

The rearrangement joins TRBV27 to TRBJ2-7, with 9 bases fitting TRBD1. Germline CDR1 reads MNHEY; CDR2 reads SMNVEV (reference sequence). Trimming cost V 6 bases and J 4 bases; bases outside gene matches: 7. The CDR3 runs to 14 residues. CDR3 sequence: CASRKTGGSYEQYF. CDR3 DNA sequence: TGTGCCAGCAGGAAGACAGGGGGATCGTACGAGCAGTACTTC.

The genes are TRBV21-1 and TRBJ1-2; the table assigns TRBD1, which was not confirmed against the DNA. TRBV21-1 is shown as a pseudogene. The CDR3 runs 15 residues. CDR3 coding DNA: TGTGCCAGCAGCACGACAGGGGACGAAGTCTATGGCTACACCTTC. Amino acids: CASSTTGDEVYGYTF.

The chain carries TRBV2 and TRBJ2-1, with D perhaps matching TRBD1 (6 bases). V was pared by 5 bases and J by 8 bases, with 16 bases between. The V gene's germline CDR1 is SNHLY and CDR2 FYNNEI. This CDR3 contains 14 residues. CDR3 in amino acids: CASSSLQGIDEQFF. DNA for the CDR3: TGTGCCAGCAGTTCCCTGCAGGGGATTGATGAGCAGTTCTTC. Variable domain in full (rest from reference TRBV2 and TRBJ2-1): EPEVTQTPSHQVTQMGQEVILRCVPISNHLYFYWYRQILGQKVEFLVSFYNNEISEKSEIFDDQFSVERPDGSNFTLKIRSTKLEDSAMYFCASSSLQGIDEQFFGPGTRLTVL.

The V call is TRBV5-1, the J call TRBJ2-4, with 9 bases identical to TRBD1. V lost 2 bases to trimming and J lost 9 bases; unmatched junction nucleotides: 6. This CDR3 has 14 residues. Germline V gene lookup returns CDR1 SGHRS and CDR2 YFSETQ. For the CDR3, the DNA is TGCGCCAGCAGCTTCTCGGACAGGGGAACCATTCAGTACTTC. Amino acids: CASSFSDRGTIQYF.

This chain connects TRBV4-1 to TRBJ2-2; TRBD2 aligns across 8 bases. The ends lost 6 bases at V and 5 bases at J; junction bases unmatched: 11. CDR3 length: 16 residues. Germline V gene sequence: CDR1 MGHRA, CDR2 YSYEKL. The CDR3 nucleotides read TGCGCCAGCAGTCTTGGGGGCGGGAGGAGGACCGGGGAGCTGTTTTTT. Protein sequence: CASSLGGGRRTGELFF.

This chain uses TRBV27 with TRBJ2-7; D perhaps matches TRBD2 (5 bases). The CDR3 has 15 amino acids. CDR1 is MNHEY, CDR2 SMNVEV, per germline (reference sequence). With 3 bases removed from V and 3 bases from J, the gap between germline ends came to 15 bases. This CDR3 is CASSLNEAGLYEQYF. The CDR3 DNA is TGTGCCAGCAGTTTGAACGAGGCGGGTCTCTACGAGCAGTACTTC.

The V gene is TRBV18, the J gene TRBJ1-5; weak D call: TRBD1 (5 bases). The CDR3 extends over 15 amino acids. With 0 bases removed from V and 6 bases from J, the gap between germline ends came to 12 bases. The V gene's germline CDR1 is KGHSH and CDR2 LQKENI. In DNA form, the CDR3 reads TGTGCCAGCTCACCACCGGGGGGGTTCCTTCAGCCCCAGCATTTT. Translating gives CASSPPGGFLQPQHF.

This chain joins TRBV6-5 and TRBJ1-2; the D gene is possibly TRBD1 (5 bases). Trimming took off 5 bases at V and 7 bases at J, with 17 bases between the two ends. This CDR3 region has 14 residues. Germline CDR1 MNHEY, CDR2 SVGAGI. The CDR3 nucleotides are TGTGCCAGCAGTCCTACGGGGGGGAGAGGTGGCTACACCTTC. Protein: CASSPTGGRGGYTF.

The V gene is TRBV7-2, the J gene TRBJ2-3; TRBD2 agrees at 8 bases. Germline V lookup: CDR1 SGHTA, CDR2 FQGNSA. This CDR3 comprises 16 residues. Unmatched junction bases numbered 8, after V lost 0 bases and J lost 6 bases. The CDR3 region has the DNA TGTGCCAGCAGCTTAGCATGGGCGGGGGGCCTGGATACGCAGTATTTT. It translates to CASSLAWAGGLDTQYF. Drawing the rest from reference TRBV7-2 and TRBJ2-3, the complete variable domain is GAGVSQSPSNKVTEKGKDVELRCDPISGHTALYWYRQSLGQGLEFLIYFQGNSAPDKSGLPSDRFSAERTGGSVSTLTIQRTQQEDSAVYLCASSLAWAGGLDTQYFGPGTRLTVL.

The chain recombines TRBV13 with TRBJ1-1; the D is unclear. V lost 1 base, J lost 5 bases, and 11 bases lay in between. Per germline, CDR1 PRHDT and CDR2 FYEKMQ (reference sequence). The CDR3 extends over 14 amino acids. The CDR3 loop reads CASSLVSGSTEAFF. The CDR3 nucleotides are TGTGCCAGCAGCTTAGTTTCGGGGTCGACTGAAGCTTTCTTT.

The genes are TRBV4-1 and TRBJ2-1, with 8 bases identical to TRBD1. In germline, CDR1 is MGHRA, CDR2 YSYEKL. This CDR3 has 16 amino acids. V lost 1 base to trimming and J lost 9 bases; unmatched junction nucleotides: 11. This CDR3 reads CASSQAGTGATVEQFF. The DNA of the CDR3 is TGCGCCAGCAGCCAAGCCGGGACAGGAGCTACAGTTGAGCAGTTCTTC.

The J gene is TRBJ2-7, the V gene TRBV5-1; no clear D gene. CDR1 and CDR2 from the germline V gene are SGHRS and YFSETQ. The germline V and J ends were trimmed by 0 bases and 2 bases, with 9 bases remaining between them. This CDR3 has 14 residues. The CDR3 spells CASSLGSTPYEQYF. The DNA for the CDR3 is TGCGCCAGCAGCTTGGGATCTACTCCCTACGAGCAGTACTTC.

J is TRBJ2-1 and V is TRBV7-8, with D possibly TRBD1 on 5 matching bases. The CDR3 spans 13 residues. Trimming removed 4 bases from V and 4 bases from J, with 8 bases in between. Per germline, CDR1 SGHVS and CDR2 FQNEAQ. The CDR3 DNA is TGTGCCAGCAGCTCAGACAGATACAATGAGCAGTTCTTC. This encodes CASSSDRYNEQFF.

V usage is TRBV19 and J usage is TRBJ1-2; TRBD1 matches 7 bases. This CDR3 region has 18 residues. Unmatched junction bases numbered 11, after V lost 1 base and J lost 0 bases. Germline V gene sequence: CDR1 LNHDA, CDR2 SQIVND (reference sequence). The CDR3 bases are TGTGCCAGTAGTATAGGGGGAACAGGGGAATTCGCTAACTATGGCTACACCTTC. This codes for CASSIGGTGEFANYGYTF.

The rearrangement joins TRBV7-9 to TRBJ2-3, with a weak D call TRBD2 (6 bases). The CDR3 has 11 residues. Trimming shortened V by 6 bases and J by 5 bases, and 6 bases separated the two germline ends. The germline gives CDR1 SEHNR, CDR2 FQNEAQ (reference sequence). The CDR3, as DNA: TGTGCCAGCAGAGCGGGAGATACGCAGTATTTT. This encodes CASRAGDTQYF.

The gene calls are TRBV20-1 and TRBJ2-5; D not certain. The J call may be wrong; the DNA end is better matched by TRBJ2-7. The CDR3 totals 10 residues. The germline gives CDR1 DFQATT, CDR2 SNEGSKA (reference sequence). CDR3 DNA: TGCAGTGCGGATTACTACGAGCAGTACTTC. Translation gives CSADYYEQYF.

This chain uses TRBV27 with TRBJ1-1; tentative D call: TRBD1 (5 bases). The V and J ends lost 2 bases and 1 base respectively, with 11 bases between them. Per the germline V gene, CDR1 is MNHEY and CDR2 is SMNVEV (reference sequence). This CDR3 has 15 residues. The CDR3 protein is CASSLPGLTNTEAFF. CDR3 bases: TGTGCCAGCAGTTTACCGGGACTCACGAACACTGAAGCTTTCTTT.

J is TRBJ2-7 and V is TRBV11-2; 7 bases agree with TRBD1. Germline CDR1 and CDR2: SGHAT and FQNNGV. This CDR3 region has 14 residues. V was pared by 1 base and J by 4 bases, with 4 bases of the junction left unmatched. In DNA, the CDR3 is TGTGCCAGCAGCTTAGTAGACAGGGTTTACGAGCAGTACTTC. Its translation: CASSLVDRVYEQYF.

This CDR3 is CASSQFTGNEQYF. The CDR3 DNA follows: TGTGCCAGCAGCCAATTCACAGGGAACGAGCAGTACTTC. This rearrangement joins TRBV16 to TRBJ2-7; D might be TRBD1 (6 bases). Between the trimmed V and J ends, which lost 1 base and 5 bases, there was a span of 9 bases. The CDR3 totals 13 residues. Germline V lookup: CDR1 KGHSY, CDR2 FQNENV.